The 17 T cell receptor beta chains reported below all come from one sample, sequenced in a study of cytomegalovirus exposure and HLA in healthy donors. With 60 Vbeta and 13 Jbeta primers, the PCR was carried out. This table comes from immunoSEQ multiplex PCR, and its TCRdb copy is limited to in-frame clones, with some not included. The repertoire holds some 77,000 clones, with 80% as singletons. Sequences were obtained from PBMCs. Receptor source: a woman in her fifties or sixties in good health and CMV-seropositive.

This clone has just one count. The chain uses TRBV5-4 and TRBJ1-6; weak D call: TRBD1 (5 bases). V was shortened by 4 bases and J by 5 bases, with 7 bases between the two germline ends. CDR1 and CDR2 from the germline V gene are SGHNT and YYREEE (reference sequence). This CDR3 is built from 13 residues. For the CDR3, the DNA is TGTGCCAGCAGCCGCAGGGATAATTCACCCCTCCACTTT. Translating it yields CASSRRDNSPLHF.

V and J are TRBV6-4 and TRBJ1-6; D perhaps matches TRBD1 (6 bases). Between the trimmed V and J ends, which lost 3 bases and 7 bases, there was a span of 7 bases. CDR1 MRHNA and CDR2 SNTAGT come from the germline V gene. This CDR3 has 13 residues. The CDR3 nucleotides are TGTGCCAGCAGTGAAACAGGGAATTCACCCCTCCACTTT. This encodes CASSETGNSPLHF.

V is TRBV11-2 and J is TRBJ1-5, with TRBD1 as a possible D gene (6 bases). The germline V and J ends were trimmed by 5 bases and 5 bases, with 13 bases remaining between them. Germline assignment: CDR1 SGHAT and CDR2 FQNNGV. The CDR3 runs 14 residues. The CDR3 bases are TGTGCCAGCAGCCCAACAGGGCCACATCAGCCCCAGCATTTT. Residues: CASSPTGPHQPQHF.

The genes are TRBV7-6 and TRBJ2-2; TRBD1 aligns across 9 bases. Per the germline V gene, CDR1 is SGHVS and CDR2 is FNYEAQ. V lost 4 bases to trimming and J lost 5 bases; unmatched junction nucleotides: 8. CDR3 length: 16 residues. The DNA of the CDR3 is TGTGCCAGCAGCTGGCCACAGGGGGCTGGGACCGGGGAGCTGTTTTTT. As protein: CASSWPQGAGTGELFF.

The rearrangement uses TRBV5-1 and TRBJ1-2; D not resolved. The CDR3 extends over 15 amino acids. Germline V gene lookup returns CDR1 SGHRS and CDR2 YFSETQ. V lost 0 bases and J 3 bases, leaving 12 bases between the germline ends. CDR3 sequence: CASSLGAGSDYGYTF. CDR3 sequence (DNA): TGCGCCAGCAGCTTGGGAGCGGGTTCGGACTATGGCTACACCTTC.

V and J are TRBV5-1 and TRBJ2-2, with D tentatively TRBD1 (6 bases). The CDR3 runs 17 residues. Germline V gene data show CDR1 as SGHRS and CDR2 as YFSETQ. Between the trimmed V and J ends, which lost 7 bases and 2 bases, there was a span of 21 bases. CDR3 coding DNA: TGCGCCAGCGTACAGAACCCGGACAGAATAAACACCGGGGAGCTGTTTTTT. This gives the protein CASVQNPDRINTGELFF.

The J gene is TRBJ1-4, the V gene TRBV7-9; no definite D call. The germline V and J ends were trimmed by 1 base and 0 bases, with 6 bases remaining between them. Germline CDR1 reads SEHNR; CDR2 reads FQNEAQ (reference sequence). This CDR3 spans 15 amino acids. CDR3 sequence: CASSLGQATNEKLFF. The CDR3 DNA sequence: TGTGCCAGCAGCTTAGGCCAGGCAACTAATGAAAAACTGTTTTTT.

This clone was seen only once. Here the CDR3 reads CASNTGFNYGYTF. DNA for the CDR3: TGCGCCAGCAACACAGGGTTTAACTATGGCTACACCTTC. V gene TRBV4-1 combines with J gene TRBJ1-2; tentatively, D is TRBD1 (6 bases). The CDR3 contains 13 residues. V shed 7 bases and J shed 1 base, with 10 bases lying between them. Germline CDR1 reads MGHRA; CDR2 reads YSYEKL.

This chain connects TRBV11-3 to TRBJ2-1, with 9 bases identical to TRBD2. The germline V gene encodes CDR1 SGHNT and CDR2 YENEEA. Losses at the gene ends were 2 bases for V and 6 bases for J; bases not matched to a gene: 5. This CDR3 has 15 residues. The CDR3 region has the DNA TGTGCCAGCAGCTTAATGTTAGCGGGAGTCAATGAGCAGTTCTTC. This codes for CASSLMLAGVNEQFF.

The gene calls are TRBV5-1 and TRBJ2-3; possible D gene TRBD2, 5 bases. V lost 4 bases to trimming and J lost 0 bases, with 12 bases between them. The CDR3 has 15 residues. CDR1 and CDR2 from the germline V gene are SGHRS and YFSETQ. CDR3 nucleotides: TGCGCCAGCAGCCTGGGTGGCGGGAGCACAGATACGCAGTATTTT. It is translated as CASSLGGGSTDTQYF.

The chain carries TRBV15 and TRBJ2-1, with TRBD2 matching 12 bases. V trimming: 1 base; J trimming: 4 bases; junction bases outside the gene matches: 11. The CDR3 extends over 19 amino acids. Germline V gene data show CDR1 as LNHNV and CDR2 as YYDKDF (reference sequence). The CDR3, as DNA: TGTGCCACCAGCAGAGCTGGGCTAGCGGGAGGGGAGGGGTACAATGAGCAGTTCTTC. Its protein is CATSRAGLAGGEGYNEQFF.

This chain connects TRBV29-1 to TRBJ2-7, with 9 nucleotides matching TRBD1. The germline V gene encodes CDR1 SQVTM and CDR2 ANQGSEA. The ends lost 3 bases at V and 6 bases at J; junction bases unmatched: 6. The CDR3 has 13 amino acids. The CDR3 loop reads CSVEKTGGGEQYF. The CDR3 region has the DNA TGCAGCGTTGAGAAGACAGGGGGAGGCGAGCAGTACTTC.

The V and J genes are TRBV27 and TRBJ1-2, with 8 bases identical to TRBD1. The CDR3 sequence is 13 residues long. The germline CDR1 and CDR2 sequences are MNHEY and SMNVEV (reference sequence). The V and J ends lost 3 bases and 4 bases, in that order; junction bases with no gene match: 1. Here the CDR3 reads CASSFDRGYGYTF. CDR3 nucleotides: TGTGCCAGCAGTTTTGACAGGGGCTATGGCTACACCTTC.

This clone was seen a few times. The chain uses TRBV5-5 and TRBJ2-3; D remains unclear. This CDR3 region has 14 residues. Germline lookup yields CDR1 SGHKS and CDR2 YYEKEE (reference sequence). Trimming stripped 1 base from V and 9 bases from J, with 15 bases between. CDR3 in amino acids: CASSLHVQDRTQYF. For the CDR3, the DNA is TGTGCCAGCAGCTTGCATGTTCAAGATCGGACGCAGTATTTT. Full variable domain (remainder filled in from reference TRBV5-5 and TRBJ2-3): DAGVTQSPTHLIKTRGQQVTLRCSPISGHKSVSWYQQVLGQGPQFIFQYYEKEERGRGNFPDRFSARQFPNYSSELNVNALLLGDSALYLCASSLHVQDRTQYFGPGTRLTVL.

This clone was seen a few times. The V gene is TRBV2, the J gene TRBJ1-2, with 12 bases lining up with TRBD1. J lost 6 bases, V lost 5 bases, and 10 bases had no gene match. The CDR3 runs 16 residues. The germline V gene has CDR1 SNHLY and CDR2 FYNNEI. In DNA, the CDR3 is TGTGCCAGCAGTTTGACTGGGACAGGGGGCCGGGATGGCTACACCTTC. It yields the protein CASSLTGTGGRDGYTF.

Here the CDR3 reads CASSFRQGNTGELFF. The DNA of the CDR3 is TGCGCCAGCAGCTTCCGCCAGGGTAACACCGGGGAGCTGTTTTTT. The chain employs TRBV5-1 and TRBJ2-2, with D possibly matching TRBD1 (5 bases). The CDR3 contains 15 residues. Trimming removed 2 bases from V and 2 bases from J, with 10 bases in between. Germline V gene lookup returns CDR1 SGHRS and CDR2 YFSETQ.

The chain links TRBV7-2 to TRBJ2-2, with 12 bases lining up with TRBD2. The CDR3 runs to 17 residues. CDR1 is SGHTA and CDR2 is FQGNSA in the germline V gene. V lost 5 bases to trimming and J lost 3 bases; unmatched junction nucleotides: 7. The CDR3 loop is CASSRRLAGGYTGELFF. The CDR3, as DNA: TGTGCCAGCAGCCGGCGCCTAGCGGGGGGGTACACCGGGGAGCTGTTTTTT.